Below, 17 T cell receptor beta chains from the same sample are listed, as sequenced in a study of T-cell memory formation after mild COVID-19. TCRdb re-analysed the 5' RACE reads in MiXCR, keeping a single row per CDR3 protein. The sample has 350,000 or so distinct CDR3 sequences, under 25% seen once. The sequenced sample consisted of PBMCs or a T cell subset sorted from them (not recorded which). Receptors originate from a man aged 18 to 29 who had mild COVID-19 (a few samples of this study predate the infection). Cell type and time point are not known.

In its sample, this clonotype was seen a few times. The chain links TRBV12-3 or TRBV12-4 to TRBJ1-3; D is unresolved. This CDR3 comprises 11 residues. The V end lost 7 bases, the J end lost 2 bases, and 3 bases lay between the germline ends. This CDR3 is CASTPGNTIYF. The DNA of the CDR3 is TGTGCCAGCACTCCTGGAAACACCATATATTTT.

V gene TRBV11-2 combines with J gene TRBJ2-7; possible D gene TRBD1, 5 bases. The germline V gene encodes CDR1 SGHAT and CDR2 FQNNGV. Trimming pared 5 bases from V and 4 bases from J, leaving 18 bases between. This CDR3 is built from 15 residues. Here the CDR3 reads CASSPPVGQTYEQYF. The CDR3 DNA is TGTGCCAGCAGCCCCCCGGTGGGGCAGACTTACGAGCAGTACTTC.

The chain couples TRBV25-1 to TRBJ2-3; TRBD1 or TRBD2 may be the D gene (5 bases each). CDR3 length equals 15 residues. V lost 3 bases and J lost 6, with 16 bases in between. Germline V gene data show CDR1 as MGHDK and CDR2 as SYGVNS. The CDR3 loop reads CASSEPGTREDTQYF. The DNA of the CDR3 is TGTGCCAGCAGTGAGCCCGGGACCAGGGAGGATACGCAGTATTTT. Based on the CDR3 plus reference TRBV25-1 and TRBJ2-3, the full variable domain is EADIYQTPRYLVIGTGKKITLECSQTMGHDKMYWYQQDPGMELHLIHYSYGVNSTEKGDLSSESTVSRIRTEHFPLTLESARPSHTSQYLCASSEPGTREDTQYFGPGTRLTVL.

The chain recombines TRBV12-3 or TRBV12-4 with TRBJ1-2; no clear D gene. The CDR3 has 12 amino acids. V was trimmed by 2 bases and J by 13 bases, leaving 14 bases between them. The CDR3, as DNA: TGTGCCAGCAGTTTAAATCGGGAACGGAGCACCTTC. This translates into CASSLNRERSTF.

This clonotype was counted a few times. This CDR3 reads CASSQRSNEQFF. The DNA for the CDR3 is TGTGCCAGCAGCCAACGGAGCAATGAGCAGTTCTTC. V usage is TRBV3-1 and J usage is TRBJ2-1; D unclear. Germline V gene sequence: CDR1 LGHDT, CDR2 YNNKEL (reference sequence). With 2 bases removed from V and 6 bases from J, the gap between germline ends came to 5 bases. CDR3 length equals 12 residues.

There are a few counts of this clonotype. The chain is built from TRBV5-1 and TRBJ2-1; 10 bases match TRBD1. Germline V gene sequence: CDR1 SGHRS, CDR2 YFSETQ. There are 16 residues in the CDR3. After removal of 3 bases from V and 5 bases from J, the junction contained 8 bases not matched to a gene. For the CDR3, the DNA is TGCGCCAGCAGCTCAGCGGGGGACAGGGGTGACAATGAGCAGTTCTTC. It specifies CASSSAGDRGDNEQFF. The whole variable domain, filled in from reference TRBV5-1 and TRBJ2-1, reads KAGVTQTPRYLIKTRGQQVTLSCSPISGHRSVSWYQQTPGQGLQFLFEYFSETQRNKGNFPGRFSGRQFSNSRSEMNVSTLELGDSALYLCASSSAGDRGDNEQFFGPGTRLTVL.

This clonotype was seen a handful of times. This chain joins TRBV20-1 and TRBJ1-2; 9 bases align to TRBD1. Per the germline V gene, CDR1 is DFQATT and CDR2 is SNEGSKA (reference sequence). The CDR3 contains 13 residues. V shed 5 bases and J 4 bases; nucleotides not matched to a gene: 5. This chain's CDR3 is CSAGRDRAYGYTF. The CDR3 nucleotides are TGCAGTGCTGGTCGGGACAGGGCCTATGGCTACACCTTC.

This clonotype was counted ten times or more. V and J are TRBV5-1 and TRBJ2-3, with D perhaps given as TRBD1 or TRBD2 (5 bases each). Deletions cut 4 bases from V and 1 base from J, with 13 bases between. The CDR3 covers 15 residues. CDR1 is SGHRS, CDR2 YFSETQ, per germline. The CDR3 region has the DNA TGCGCCAGCAGCCCAGACCTGGGGGGCACAGATACGCAGTATTTT. This encodes CASSPDLGGTDTQYF.

The genes are TRBV7-9 and TRBJ2-7, with unresolved D. CDR3 length: 15 residues. V lost 3 bases to trimming and J lost 2 bases, with 14 bases between them. Germline CDR1 and CDR2: SEHNR and FQNEAQ (reference sequence). Written as DNA, the CDR3 is TGTGCCAGCAGCTTTCCGGGCAGCCTAACCTACGAGCAGTACTTC. This translates into CASSFPGSLTYEQYF.

This clonotype has more than one count but fewer than ten. The chain uses TRBV6-2 or TRBV6-3 and TRBJ2-3; TRBD2 agrees at 14 bases. This CDR3 has 16 residues. J gave up 4 bases and V 0 bases, and 0 bases lay outside the gene matches. Looked up from germline, CDR1 is MNHEY and CDR2 is SVGEGT. This chain's CDR3 is CASSYSTSGGADTQYF. CDR3 in DNA: TGTGCCAGCAGTTACTCGACTAGCGGGGGGGCAGATACGCAGTATTTT.

The rearrangement joins TRBV10-2 to TRBJ1-1; D is undetermined. The ends were cut back, 4 bases at V and 2 bases at J, with 14 bases in the middle. Germline CDR1 reads WSHSY; CDR2 reads SAAADI. This CDR3 contains 15 residues. The CDR3 sequence: CASSGFLRGNTEAFF. CDR3 bases: TGCGCCAGCAGTGGATTTCTCCGGGGAAACACTGAAGCTTTCTTT.

The chain uses TRBV27 and TRBJ1-6; D unclear. The V end was cut by 3 bases, the J end by 8 bases, with 11 bases between. Germline loops: CDR1 MNHEY, CDR2 SMNVEV (reference sequence). This CDR3 has 14 amino acids. The CDR3 loop reads CASSLETRHSPLHF. DNA of the CDR3: TGTGCCAGCAGTTTGGAGACAAGACATTCACCCCTCCACTTT.

This clonotype was seen only a few times. This chain connects TRBV23-1 to TRBJ2-1, with 8 bases fitting TRBD1. TRBV23-1 is marked as an open reading frame, function uncertain. V trimming: 3 bases; J trimming: 7 bases; junction bases outside the gene matches: 14. The CDR3 runs 17 residues. CDR3 sequence reads: CASSQVVRQGTVNEQFF. The CDR3 nucleotides read TGCGCCAGCAGTCAGGTGGTCCGACAGGGGACGGTTAATGAGCAGTTCTTC.

The chain joins TRBV7-3 to TRBJ2-1; 8 nucleotides line up with TRBD2. The CDR3 covers 16 residues. The junction had 2 bases not matched to a gene; V was cut back by 1 base and J by 0 bases. Germline lookup yields CDR1 SGHTA and CDR2 FQGTGA. The CDR3 is CASSLKGTSSYNEQFF. The DNA for the CDR3 is TGTGCCAGCAGCTTAAAGGGGACTAGCTCCTACAATGAGCAGTTCTTC.

This clonotype has more than one count but fewer than ten. The chain combines TRBV15 with TRBJ2-3, with D tentatively TRBD2 (5 bases). V lost 6 bases, J lost 0 bases, and 13 bases lay in between. CDR1 and CDR2 (germline): LNHNV, YYDKDF (reference sequence). The CDR3 has 15 amino acids. DNA of the CDR3: TGTGCCACCAGTCGTACAGCGGAGAGCACAGATACGCAGTATTTT. It yields the protein CATSRTAESTDTQYF.

This clonotype was seen at least ten times. This sequence joins TRBV5-1 and TRBJ2-1; tentative D call: TRBD1 (6 bases). Trimming removed 0 bases from V and 7 bases from J, with 14 bases in between. Per the germline V gene, CDR1 is SGHRS and CDR2 is YFSETQ. This CDR3 spans 15 amino acids. The CDR3 region is CASSLGQAAWNEQFF. The CDR3 DNA follows: TGCGCCAGCAGCTTGGGACAGGCAGCATGGAATGAGCAGTTCTTC.

This clonotype was detected a few times. The chain combines TRBV12-3 or TRBV12-4 with TRBJ2-7; possibly TRBD1 or TRBD2 for D (6 bases each). This CDR3 comprises 13 residues. Trimming took off 4 bases at V and 7 bases at J, with 14 bases between the two ends. CDR3 nucleotides: TGTGCCAGCAGTTACGGGGGCCCGGGTGAGCAGTACTTC. Residues: CASSYGGPGEQYF.